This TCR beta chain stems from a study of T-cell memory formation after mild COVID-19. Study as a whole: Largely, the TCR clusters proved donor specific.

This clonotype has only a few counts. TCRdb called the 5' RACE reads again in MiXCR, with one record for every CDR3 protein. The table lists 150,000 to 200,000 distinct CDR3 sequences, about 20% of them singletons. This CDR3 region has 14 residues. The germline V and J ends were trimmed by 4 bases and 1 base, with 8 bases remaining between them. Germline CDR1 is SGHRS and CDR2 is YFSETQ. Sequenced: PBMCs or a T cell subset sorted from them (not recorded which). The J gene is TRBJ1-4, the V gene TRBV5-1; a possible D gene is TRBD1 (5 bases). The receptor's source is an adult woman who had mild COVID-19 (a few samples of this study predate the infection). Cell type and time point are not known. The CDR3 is CASSRGVTNEKLFF. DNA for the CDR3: TGCGCCAGCAGCCGAGGGGTAACTAATGAAAAACTGTTTTTT.